This T cell receptor beta chain was obtained from a study of shared T cell receptors in the human thymus. Germline CDR1 is MDHEN and CDR2 is SYDVKM. With 6 bases removed from V and 7 bases from J, the gap between germline ends came to 13 bases. This CDR3 comprises 13 residues. Sequenced by immunoSEQ multiplex PCR; TCRdb stores in-frame clones only, minus some. The sample yields about 660,000 clones, about 89% seen once. These data were also reused for a study on human thymus T cells. This second study says: Donors were healthy Finnish babies undergoing corrective operations for congenital heart defects. Thymus pieces cut out during corrective heart surgery were the tissue that was used. Repertoires from thymus and blood appeared to show biased V and J gene usage. Related research found strongly overlapping thymic repertoires in unrelated individuals.

The rearrangement joins TRBV28 to TRBJ2-1; weak D call: TRBD2 (6 bases). This receptor was obtained from a boy younger than two with a congenital heart defect. The sequencing sample was made of thymocytes. CDR3 amino acids: CASSGGPGNEQFF. CDR3 nucleotides: TGTGCCAGCAGCGGAGGGCCTGGGAATGAGCAGTTCTTC. The full variable domain, its missing parts supplied by reference TRBV28 and TRBJ2-1, is DVKVTQSSRYLVKRTGEKVFLECVQDMDHENMFWYRQDPGLGLRLIYFSYDVKMKEKGDIPEGYSVSREKKERFSLILESASTNQTSMYLCASSGGPGNEQFFGPGTRLTVL.